This T cell receptor beta chain was sequenced during a study of Graves' ophthalmopathy and Graves' hyperthyroidism. Exclusion criteria comprised other autoimmune diseases, uncontrolled infections, pregnancy or lactation in patients. Each diagnosis was determined on the basis of clinical symptoms, serum thyroxine, TRAb, thyroid ultrasound and orbital computed tomography. For repertoire sequencing, the TCR beta CDR3 regions were amplified from RNA transcripts. Second-round multiplex PCR came after first-round RT-PCR with HTBI primers. TCRdb itself ran the multiplex PCR reads through MiXCR, one entry per CDR3 protein. The sample consists of about 380,000 distinct CDR3 sequences, about 16% of them appearing once. Ten or more counts support this clonotype. The sample taken for sequencing was peripheral blood. This TCR was recovered from a woman aged 18-29 years with stable Graves' hyperthyroidism.

CDR3 coding DNA: TGCGCCAGCAGCCAAGAAGGGGGGGTAACTCAGCCCCAGCATTTT. Protein product: CASSQEGGVTQPQHF. The V and J genes are TRBV4-1 and TRBJ1-5, with D maybe TRBD1 (6 bases). Germline assignment: CDR1 MGHRA and CDR2 YSYEKL. The CDR3 sequence is 15 residues long. Trimming took 0 bases from V and 6 from J, leaving 12 bases between them.